Presented here are 11 T cell receptor beta chains from one specimen sequenced in a study of T cells in Graves' hyperthyroidism and ophthalmopathy. Regions amplified from RNA transcripts were the TCR beta CDR3 regions. First-round RT-PCR of the TCR CDR3 relied on the HTBI primer set. TCRdb called the multiplex PCR reads again in MiXCR, with one record for every CDR3 protein. This sample has 640,000 or so distinct CDR3 sequences; 14% occur once, and the top ten carry about 7%. Specimen: blood. These receptors were taken from a woman between 18 and 30 years old with Graves' ophthalmopathy.

This clonotype was seen a handful of times. J is TRBJ1-2 and V is TRBV6-5, with TRBD1 as a possible D gene (5 bases). With 0 bases removed from V and 8 bases from J, the gap between germline ends came to 10 bases. CDR1 and CDR2 from the germline V gene are MNHEY and SVGAGI. The CDR3 runs 13 residues. The CDR3 spells CASSYSGLKGYTF. CDR3 DNA: TGTGCCAGCAGTTACTCGGGGCTGAAAGGCTACACCTTC.

CDR3 sequence: CASSKDRGGYANYGYTF. DNA of the CDR3: TGTGCCAGTAGTAAAGACAGGGGCGGATACGCTAACTATGGCTACACCTTC. This sequence joins TRBV19 and TRBJ1-2; TRBD1 agrees at 8 bases. V trimming: 4 bases; J trimming: 0 bases; junction bases outside the gene matches: 10. The CDR3 is made up of 17 amino acids. Germline CDR1 reads LNHDA; CDR2 reads SQIVND (reference sequence).

This chain joins TRBV28 and TRBJ2-7; maybe TRBD1 (5 bases). V was clipped by 3 bases and J by 5 bases, with 14 bases between them. Germline assignment: CDR1 MDHEN and CDR2 SYDVKM. The CDR3 extends over 14 amino acids. CDR3 region: CASSFQGGVHEQYF. The CDR3, as DNA: TGTGCCAGCAGTTTTCAGGGCGGTGTCCACGAGCAGTACTTC.

This clonotype has a count of ten or more. The V call is TRBV7-3, the J call TRBJ1-2; 9 nucleotides line up with TRBD1. CDR1 and CDR2 from the germline V gene are SGHTA and FQGTGA. The CDR3 runs to 13 residues. V was pared by 4 bases and J by 4 bases, with 1 base of the junction left unmatched. CDR3: CASSSDRGYGYTF. For the CDR3, the DNA is TGTGCCAGCAGCTCGGACAGGGGCTATGGCTACACCTTC. The whole variable domain, filled in from reference TRBV7-3 and TRBJ1-2, reads GAGVSQTPSNKVTEKGKYVELRCDPISGHTALYWYRQSLGQGPEFLIYFQGTGAADDSGLPNDRFFAVRPEGSVSTLKIQRTERGDSAVYLCASSSDRGYGYTFGSGTRLTVV.

This clonotype was found once. The chain uses TRBV20-1 and TRBJ2-5; 8 positions agree with TRBD1. Losses at the gene ends were 1 base for V and 3 bases for J; bases not matched to a gene: 4. Looked up from germline, CDR1 is DFQATT and CDR2 is SNEGSKA (reference sequence). CDR3 size: 14 residues. In DNA, the CDR3 is TGCAGTGCTAGAGGGCGGACAGGGAAAGAGACCCAGTACTTC. This encodes CSARGRTGKETQYF.

The table lists this clonotype with a few counts. CDR3: CASRPWTALNGYTF. The CDR3 DNA follows: TGTGCCAGCCGACCTTGGACGGCCTTGAATGGCTACACCTTC. The genes are TRBV27 and TRBJ1-2; D is uncertain. CDR1 and CDR2 (germline): MNHEY, SMNVEV (reference sequence). This CDR3 has 14 amino acids. V was cut by 8 bases and J by 6 bases, with 19 bases left in between.

At least ten counts were recorded for this clonotype. The chain carries TRBV12-3 or TRBV12-4 and TRBJ2-2; 9 bases are shared with TRBD2. CDR3 length: 17 residues. Losses at the gene ends were 3 bases for V and 4 bases for J; bases not matched to a gene: 9. Written as DNA, the CDR3 is TGTGCCAGCAGTTTTGTCCTAGCGGGATTCTTCACCGGGGAGCTGTTTTTT. Encoded protein: CASSFVLAGFFTGELFF.

This clonotype was seen ten or more times. The rearrangement uses TRBV11-2 and TRBJ2-3, with TRBD2 as a possible D gene (5 bases). V was clipped by 5 bases and J by 0 bases, with 15 bases between them. CDR1 and CDR2 (germline): SGHAT, FQNNGV. The CDR3 has 16 residues. The CDR3 loop reads CASSLRLTGSTDTQYF. CDR3 sequence (DNA): TGTGCCAGCAGCCTCAGGTTGACGGGAAGCACAGATACGCAGTATTTT.

The CDR3 loop is CASSLEGVGNEQFF. DNA for the CDR3: TGTGCCAGCAGCTTAGAAGGGGTCGGGAATGAGCAGTTCTTC. J is TRBJ2-1 and V is TRBV7-9, with a tentative D call TRBD1 (5 bases). This CDR3 region has 14 residues. CDR1 and CDR2 from the germline V gene are SEHNR and FQNEAQ (reference sequence). The V and J ends lost 1 base and 7 bases respectively, with 11 bases between them.

This clonotype was detected many times. The chain recombines TRBV24-1 with TRBJ2-3; D ambiguous. Germline lookup yields CDR1 KGHDR and CDR2 SFDVKD. The CDR3 has 13 amino acids. Deletions cut 0 bases from V and 2 bases from J, with 2 bases between. The CDR3 bases are TGTGCCACCAGTGATTTGGACACAGATACGCAGTATTTT. It specifies CATSDLDTDTQYF.

This clonotype has at least ten counts. This sequence joins TRBV28 and TRBJ2-2; no definite D call. From germline, CDR1 is MDHEN and CDR2 SYDVKM. The CDR3 is made up of 12 amino acids. Trimming left V 8 bases short and J 2 bases short, with 6 bases between. The CDR3 DNA follows: TGTGCCAGCGGGGAAAACACCGGGGAGCTGTTTTTT. Residues: CASGENTGELFF.